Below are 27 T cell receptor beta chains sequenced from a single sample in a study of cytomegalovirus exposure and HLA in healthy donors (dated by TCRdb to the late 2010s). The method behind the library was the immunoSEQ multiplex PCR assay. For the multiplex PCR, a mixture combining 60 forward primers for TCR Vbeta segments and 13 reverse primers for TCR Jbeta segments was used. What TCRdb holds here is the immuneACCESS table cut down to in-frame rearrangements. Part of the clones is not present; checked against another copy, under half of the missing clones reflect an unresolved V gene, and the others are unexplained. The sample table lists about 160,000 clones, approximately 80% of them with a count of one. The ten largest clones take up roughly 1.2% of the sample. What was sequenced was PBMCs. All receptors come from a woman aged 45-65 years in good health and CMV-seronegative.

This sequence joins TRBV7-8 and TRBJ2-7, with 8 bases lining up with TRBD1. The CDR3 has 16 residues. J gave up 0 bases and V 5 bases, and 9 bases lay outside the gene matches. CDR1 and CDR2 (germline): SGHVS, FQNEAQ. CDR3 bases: TGTGCCAGCAGCCGCACCGCCGGGACAGGCTCCTACGAGCAGTACTTC. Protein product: CASSRTAGTGSYEQYF.

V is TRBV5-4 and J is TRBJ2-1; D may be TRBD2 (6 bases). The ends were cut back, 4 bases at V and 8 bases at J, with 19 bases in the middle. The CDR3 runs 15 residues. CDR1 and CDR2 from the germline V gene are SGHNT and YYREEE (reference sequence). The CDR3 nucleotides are TGTGCCAGCAGCCAGGCGGTGACTAGTGAGCATGAGCAGTTCTTC. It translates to CASSQAVTSEHEQFF.

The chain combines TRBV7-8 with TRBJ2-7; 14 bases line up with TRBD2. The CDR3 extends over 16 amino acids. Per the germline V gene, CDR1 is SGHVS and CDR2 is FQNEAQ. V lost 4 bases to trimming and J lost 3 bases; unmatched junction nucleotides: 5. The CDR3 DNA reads TGTGCCAGCAGCTCTGCGGGACTAGCGGGAGTCTACGAGCAGTACTTC. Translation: CASSSAGLAGVYEQYF.

CDR3 amino acids: CASSESGGSTDTQYF. DNA of the CDR3: TGTGCCAGCAGTGAATCGGGGGGCAGCACAGATACGCAGTATTTT. The J gene is TRBJ2-3, the V gene TRBV6-1, with TRBD2 as a possible D gene (7 bases). With 2 bases removed from V and 0 bases from J, the gap between germline ends came to 9 bases. Germline loops: CDR1 MNHNS, CDR2 SASEGT. The CDR3 has 15 amino acids.

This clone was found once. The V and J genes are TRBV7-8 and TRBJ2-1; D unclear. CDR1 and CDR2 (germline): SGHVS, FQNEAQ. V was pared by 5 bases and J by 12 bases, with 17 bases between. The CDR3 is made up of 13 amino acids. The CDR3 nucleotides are TGTGCCAGCAGCAAGTCTCCGGTTCTTTGGCAGTTCTTC. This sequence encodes CASSKSPVLWQFF.

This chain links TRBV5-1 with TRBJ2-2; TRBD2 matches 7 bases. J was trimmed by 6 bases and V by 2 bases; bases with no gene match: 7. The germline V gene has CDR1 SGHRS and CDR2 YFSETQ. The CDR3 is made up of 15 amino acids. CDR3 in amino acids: CASSFVVGGPGELFF. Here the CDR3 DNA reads TGCGCCAGCAGCTTTGTGGTGGGAGGGCCCGGGGAGCTGTTTTTT.

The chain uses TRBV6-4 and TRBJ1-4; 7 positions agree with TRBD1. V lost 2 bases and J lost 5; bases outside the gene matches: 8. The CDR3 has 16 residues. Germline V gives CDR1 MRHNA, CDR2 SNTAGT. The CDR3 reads CASSDARQGTNEKLFF. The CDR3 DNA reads TGTGCCAGCAGTGACGCCCGACAGGGCACCAATGAAAAACTGTTTTTT.

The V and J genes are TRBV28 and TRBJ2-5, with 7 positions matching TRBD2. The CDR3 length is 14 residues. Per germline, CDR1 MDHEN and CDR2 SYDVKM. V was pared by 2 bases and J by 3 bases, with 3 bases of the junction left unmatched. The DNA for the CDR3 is TGTGCCAGCAGTTTAGAGGCGGGAGAAGAGACCCAGTACTTC. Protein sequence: CASSLEAGEETQYF. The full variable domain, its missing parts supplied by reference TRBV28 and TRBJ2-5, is DVKVTQSSRYLVKRTGEKVFLECVQDMDHENMFWYRQDPGLGLRLIYFSYDVKMKEKGDIPEGYSVSREKKERFSLILESASTNQTSMYLCASSLEAGEETQYFGPGTRLLVL.

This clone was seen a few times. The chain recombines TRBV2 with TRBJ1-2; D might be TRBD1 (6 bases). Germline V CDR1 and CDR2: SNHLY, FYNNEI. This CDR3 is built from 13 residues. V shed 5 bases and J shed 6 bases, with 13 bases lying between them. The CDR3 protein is CASSRQVPDGYTF. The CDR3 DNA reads TGTGCCAGCAGTCGACAGGTCCCCGATGGCTACACCTTC.

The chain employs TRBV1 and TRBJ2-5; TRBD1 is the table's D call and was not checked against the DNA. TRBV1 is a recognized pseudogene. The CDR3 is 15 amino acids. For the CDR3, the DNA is TGCACCAGCAGCCAAGTCGGACAGGGGGAGGAGGAGCAGTACTTC. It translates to CTSSQVGQGEEEQYF.

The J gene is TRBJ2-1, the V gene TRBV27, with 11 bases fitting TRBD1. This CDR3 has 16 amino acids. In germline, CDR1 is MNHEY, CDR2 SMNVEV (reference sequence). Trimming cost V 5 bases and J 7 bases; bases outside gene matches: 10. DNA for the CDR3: TGTGCCAGCAGTCGAGACCGGGACAGGGGGTTAAATGAGCAGTTCTTC. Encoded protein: CASSRDRDRGLNEQFF.

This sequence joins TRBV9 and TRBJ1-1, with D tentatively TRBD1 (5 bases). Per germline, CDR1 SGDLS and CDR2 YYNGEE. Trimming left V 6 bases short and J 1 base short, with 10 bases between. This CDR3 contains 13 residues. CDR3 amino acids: CASNPGGNTEAFF. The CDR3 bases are TGTGCCAGCAACCCCGGGGGGAACACTGAAGCTTTCTTT.

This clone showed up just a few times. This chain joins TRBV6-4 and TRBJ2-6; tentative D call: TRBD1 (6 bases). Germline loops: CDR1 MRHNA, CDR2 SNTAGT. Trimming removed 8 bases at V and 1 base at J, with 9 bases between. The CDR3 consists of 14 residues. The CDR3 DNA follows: TGTGCCAGCGGCAGGGGATCTGGGGCCAACGTCCTGACTTTC. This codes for CASGRGSGANVLTF.

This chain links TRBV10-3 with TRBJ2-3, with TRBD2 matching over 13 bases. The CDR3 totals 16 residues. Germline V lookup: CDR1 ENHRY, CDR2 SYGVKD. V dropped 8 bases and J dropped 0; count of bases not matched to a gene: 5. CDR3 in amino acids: CAIGLAGEGSTDTQYF. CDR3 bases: TGTGCCATCGGACTAGCGGGGGAGGGGAGCACAGATACGCAGTATTTT.

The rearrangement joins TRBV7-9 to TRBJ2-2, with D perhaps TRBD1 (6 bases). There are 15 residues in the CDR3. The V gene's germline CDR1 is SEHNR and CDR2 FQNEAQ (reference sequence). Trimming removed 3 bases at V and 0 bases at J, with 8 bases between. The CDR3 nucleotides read TGTGCCAGCAGCTTCAGACAGGCGAACACCGGGGAGCTGTTTTTT. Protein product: CASSFRQANTGELFF.

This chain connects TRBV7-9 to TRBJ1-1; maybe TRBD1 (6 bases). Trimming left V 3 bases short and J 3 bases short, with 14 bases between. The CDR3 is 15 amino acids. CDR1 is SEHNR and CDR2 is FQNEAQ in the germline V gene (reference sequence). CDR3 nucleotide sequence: TGTGCCAGCAGCTTCTGGACAGCCCCAGACACTGAAGCTTTCTTT. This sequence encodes CASSFWTAPDTEAFF.

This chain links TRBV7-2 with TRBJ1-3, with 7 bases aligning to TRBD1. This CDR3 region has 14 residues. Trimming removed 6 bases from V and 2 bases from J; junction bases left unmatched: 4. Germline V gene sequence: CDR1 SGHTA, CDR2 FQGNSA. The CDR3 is CASRHDRAGNTIYF. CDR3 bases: TGTGCCAGCAGACACGACAGGGCTGGAAACACCATATATTTT.

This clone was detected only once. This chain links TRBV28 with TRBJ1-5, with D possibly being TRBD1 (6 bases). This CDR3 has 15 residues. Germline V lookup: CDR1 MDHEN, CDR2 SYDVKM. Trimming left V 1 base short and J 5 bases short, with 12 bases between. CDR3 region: CASSLYGQKDQPQHF. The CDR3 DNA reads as TGTGCCAGCAGTTTATATGGACAGAAAGATCAGCCCCAGCATTTT.

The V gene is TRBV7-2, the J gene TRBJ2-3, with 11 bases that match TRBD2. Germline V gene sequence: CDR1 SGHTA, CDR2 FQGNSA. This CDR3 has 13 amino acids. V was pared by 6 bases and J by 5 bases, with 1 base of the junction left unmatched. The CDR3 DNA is TGTGCCAGCAGTACTAGCGGGGGAGATACGCAGTATTTT. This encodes CASSTSGGDTQYF.

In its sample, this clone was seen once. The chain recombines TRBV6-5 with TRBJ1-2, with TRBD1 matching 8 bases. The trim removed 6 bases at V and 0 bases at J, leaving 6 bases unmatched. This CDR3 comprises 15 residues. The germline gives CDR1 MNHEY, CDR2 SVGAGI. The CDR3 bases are TGTGCCAGCAGGCGGACAGGGTTGTCTAACTATGGCTACACCTTC. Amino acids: CASRRTGLSNYGYTF.

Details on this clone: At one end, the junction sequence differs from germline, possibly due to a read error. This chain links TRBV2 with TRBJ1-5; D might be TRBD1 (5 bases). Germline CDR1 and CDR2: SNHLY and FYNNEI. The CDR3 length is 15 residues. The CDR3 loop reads CASSGAGRSNQPQHF. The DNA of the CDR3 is TGTGCCAGTAGTGGGGCGGGCCGGAGCAATCAGCCCCAGCATTTT.

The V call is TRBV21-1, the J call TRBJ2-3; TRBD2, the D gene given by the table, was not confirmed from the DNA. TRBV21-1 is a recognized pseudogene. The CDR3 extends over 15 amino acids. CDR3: CASNILRWRTGTQYF. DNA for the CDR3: TGTGCCAGCAACATCCTTCGGTGGAGGACTGGAACGCAGTATTTT.

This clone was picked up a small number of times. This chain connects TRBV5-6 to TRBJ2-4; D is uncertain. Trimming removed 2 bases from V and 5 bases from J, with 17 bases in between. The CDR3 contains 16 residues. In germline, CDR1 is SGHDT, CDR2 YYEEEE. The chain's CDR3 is CASSFMVETSENIQYF. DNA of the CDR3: TGTGCCAGCAGCTTTATGGTGGAGACGAGTGAAAACATTCAGTACTTC.

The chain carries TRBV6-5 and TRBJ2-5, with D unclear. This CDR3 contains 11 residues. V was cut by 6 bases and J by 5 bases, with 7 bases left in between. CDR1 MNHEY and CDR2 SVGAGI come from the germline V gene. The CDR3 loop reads CASRTRETQYF. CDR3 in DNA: TGTGCCAGCAGGACTCGGGAGACCCAGTACTTC.

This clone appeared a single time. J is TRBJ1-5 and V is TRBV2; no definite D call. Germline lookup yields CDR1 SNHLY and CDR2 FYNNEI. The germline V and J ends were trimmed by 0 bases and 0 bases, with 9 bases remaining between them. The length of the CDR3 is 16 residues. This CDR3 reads CASSEAAGYSNQPQHF. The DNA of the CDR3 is TGTGCCAGCAGTGAAGCAGCGGGTTATAGCAATCAGCCCCAGCATTTT.

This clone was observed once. This CDR3 is CASSPRGGGGPSVTEAFF. The CDR3 DNA sequence: TGTGCCAGCAGCCCCCGTGGTGGCGGTGGCCCCTCGGTCACTGAAGCTTTCTTT. This chain connects TRBV27 to TRBJ1-1, with no clear D. This CDR3 region has 18 residues. The germline V gene has CDR1 MNHEY and CDR2 SMNVEV (reference sequence). The ends were cut back, 6 bases at V and 4 bases at J, with 27 bases in the middle.

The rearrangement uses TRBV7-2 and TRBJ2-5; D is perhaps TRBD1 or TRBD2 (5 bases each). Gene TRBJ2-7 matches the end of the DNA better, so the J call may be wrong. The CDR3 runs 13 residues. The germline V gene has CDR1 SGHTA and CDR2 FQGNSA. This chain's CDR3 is CASSGQPGGEQYF. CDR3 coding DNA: TGTGCCAGCAGCGGTCAACCTGGGGGCGAGCAGTACTTC.